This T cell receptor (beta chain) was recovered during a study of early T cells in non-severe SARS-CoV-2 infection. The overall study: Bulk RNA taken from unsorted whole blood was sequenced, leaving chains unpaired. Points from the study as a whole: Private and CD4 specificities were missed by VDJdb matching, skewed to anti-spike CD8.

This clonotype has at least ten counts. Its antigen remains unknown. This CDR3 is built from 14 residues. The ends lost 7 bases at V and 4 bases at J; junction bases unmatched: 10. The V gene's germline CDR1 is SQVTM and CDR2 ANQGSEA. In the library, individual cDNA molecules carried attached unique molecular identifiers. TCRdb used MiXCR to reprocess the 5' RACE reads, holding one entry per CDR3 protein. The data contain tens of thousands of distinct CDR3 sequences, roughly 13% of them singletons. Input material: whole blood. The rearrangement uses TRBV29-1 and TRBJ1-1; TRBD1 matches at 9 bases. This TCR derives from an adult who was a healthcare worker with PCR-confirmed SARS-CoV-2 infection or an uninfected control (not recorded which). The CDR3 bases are TGCAGCGCCTGGGACAGGGTAATTGGCACTGAAGCTTTCTTT. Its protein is CSAWDRVIGTEAFF.